This is a list of T cell receptor beta chains from one sample in a study of blood T cell repertoires in COVID-19. Assay: immunoSEQ multiplex PCR; the TCRdb copy retains only in-frame clones and omits some. The sample includes 75,000 to 100,000 clones, approximately 84% of them seen just once. The sequenced material came from peripheral blood. These receptor sequences come from a man in his sixties with acute or convalescent COVID-19. CDR3s include the opening cysteine and the closing phenylalanine or tryptophan. D genes are given only for firm matches. Not all rows give a size; the values are once, few, many and, for expanded clones, a class.

CDR3: CASSQYRPGLAGEITGELFF
DNA: TGCGCCAGCAGCCAATATCGACCGGGACTAGCGGGCGAGATCACCGGGGAGCTGTTTTTT
V: TRBV4-3
size: few
D: TRBD2
J: TRBJ2-2

CDR3: CAISEGLAGTGELFF
DNA: TGTGCCATCAGTGAGGGACTAGCGGGCACCGGGGAGCTGTTTTTT
V: TRBV10-3
size: NA
D: TRBD2
J: TRBJ2-2

CDR3: CATSGGLAAYNEQFF
DNA: TGTGCCACCAGTGGAGGGCTAGCGGCTTACAATGAGCAGTTCTTC
V: TRBV24-1
size: NA
D: TRBD2
J: TRBJ2-1

CDR3: CAWSDRAGQPQHF
DNA: TGTGCCTGGAGTGACAGGGCCGGCCAGCCCCAGCATTTT
V: TRBV30
size: NA
D: NA
J: TRBJ1-5

CDR3: CASTPEGQVGQETQYF
DNA: TGTGCCAGCACCCCAGAGGGACAGGTCGGCCAAGAGACCCAGTACTTC
V: TRBV25-1
size: NA
D: TRBD1
J: TRBJ2-5

CDR3: CASSDQRGGRADTQYF
DNA: TGTGCCAGCAGCGACCAGCGGGGGGGCCGCGCAGATACGCAGTATTTT
V: TRBV7-2
size: NA
D: TRBD2
J: TRBJ2-3

CDR3: CASSLYLGGDSPLHF
DNA: TGTGCCAGCAGTTTATATCTGGGAGGGGATTCACCCCTCCACTTT
V: TRBV27
size: NA
D: NA
J: TRBJ1-6

CDR3: CASSPGASADNEQFF
DNA: TGCGCCAGCAGCCCTGGGGCTAGCGCAGACAATGAGCAGTTCTTC
V: TRBV5-1
size: NA
D: NA
J: TRBJ2-1

CDR3: CASRVTGNTEAFF
DNA: TGTGCCAGCAGGGTAACAGGGAACACTGAAGCTTTCTTT
V: TRBV12-3/TRBV12-4
size: once
D: NA
J: TRBJ1-1

CDR3: CASSIGSGGTEAFF
DNA: TGTGCCAGTAGTATAGGCTCAGGGGGTACTGAAGCTTTCTTT
V: TRBV19
size: NA
D: TRBD1
J: TRBJ1-1

CDR3: CASSATWNTGELFF
DNA: TGTGCCAGCAGCGCTACTTGGAACACCGGGGAGCTGTTTTTT
V: TRBV27
size: NA
D: NA
J: TRBJ2-2

CDR3: CASRIQGGETQYF
DNA: TGTGCCAGCAGGATACAGGGTGGAGAGACCCAGTACTTC
V: TRBV6-5
size: NA
D: NA
J: TRBJ2-5

CDR3: CALGQGGTEAFF
DNA: TGTGCCTTGGGACAGGGGGGCACTGAAGCTTTCTTT
V: TRBV30
size: NA
D: TRBD1
J: TRBJ1-1